The 18 T cell receptor beta chains presented below share a single source sample, sequenced in a study of cytomegalovirus exposure and HLA in healthy donors. PCR was performed using 60 Vbeta and 13 Jbeta primers. TCRdb's copy holds only in-frame clones and misses some; the assay was immunoSEQ multiplex PCR. The sample has 130,000 or so clones; 82% are singletons. Input material: PBMCs. The source of these receptors is a woman in her thirties or forties in good health and CMV-seronegative.

The J gene is TRBJ2-4, the V gene TRBV5-5; no clear D. Looked up from germline, CDR1 is SGHKS and CDR2 is YYEKEE (reference sequence). V was shortened by 0 bases and J by 4 bases, with 8 bases between the two germline ends. This CDR3 contains 14 residues. CDR3 protein: CASSLGVSKNIQYF. CDR3 in DNA: TGTGCCAGCAGCTTGGGAGTGAGTAAAAACATTCAGTACTTC.

The chain couples TRBV10-1 to TRBJ2-5; TRBD1 agrees at 8 bases. CDR3 size: 15 residues. CDR1 and CDR2 from the germline V gene are WNHNN and SYGVQD (reference sequence). Trimming at V came to 3 bases and at J to 5 bases, leaving 8 bases not matched to a gene. The CDR3 region is CASSDRGPGGETQYF. DNA for the CDR3: TGCGCCAGCAGTGACAGGGGGCCCGGCGGCGAGACCCAGTACTTC.

The V gene is TRBV6-5, the J gene TRBJ2-5, with TRBD1 matching over 8 bases. V trimming: 10 bases; J trimming: 4 bases; junction bases outside the gene matches: 8. This CDR3 has 13 residues. Germline CDR1 reads MNHEY; CDR2 reads SVGAGI. CDR3 nucleotides: TGTGCCACCACGGCGACAGGGGTAGAGACCCAGTACTTC. This gives the protein CATTATGVETQYF.

The gene calls are TRBV7-7 and TRBJ2-1; 7 nucleotides match TRBD2. The CDR3 loop spans 13 amino acids. Trimming removed 8 bases from V and 7 bases from J; junction bases left unmatched: 8. Germline V CDR1 and CDR2: SSHAT, FNYEAQ (reference sequence). The CDR3 reads CASGGGFGNEQFF. In DNA, the CDR3 is TGTGCCAGCGGGGGGGGGTTTGGGAATGAGCAGTTCTTC.

The rearrangement joins TRBV6-5 to TRBJ2-5, with TRBD2 as a possible D gene (5 bases). Trimming left V 7 bases short and J 3 bases short, with 12 bases between. Germline CDR1 and CDR2: MNHEY and SVGAGI. The CDR3 covers 13 residues. The CDR3 loop is CASTRGNEETQYF. The CDR3 DNA follows: TGTGCCAGCACGCGAGGGAATGAAGAGACCCAGTACTTC.

V is TRBV11-2 and J is TRBJ2-7; 8 bases match TRBD1. The germline V gene has CDR1 SGHAT and CDR2 FQNNGV. The CDR3 runs to 16 residues. V lost 5 bases to trimming and J lost 2 bases; unmatched junction nucleotides: 11. The CDR3: CASSRGQDRVPYEQYF. CDR3 sequence (DNA): TGTGCCAGCAGCCGAGGGCAGGACAGGGTTCCCTACGAGCAGTACTTC.

The chain couples TRBV5-4 to TRBJ1-2, with D maybe TRBD1 (6 bases). Trimming shortened V by 0 bases and J by 4 bases, and 19 bases separated the two germline ends. The germline CDR1 and CDR2 sequences are SGHNT and YYREEE (reference sequence). CDR3 length: 17 amino acids. The CDR3 sequence: CASSLEDSPGWGYGYTF. CDR3 bases: TGTGCCAGCAGCTTGGAGGACAGCCCCGGTTGGGGCTATGGCTACACCTTC. Full variable domain (missing parts from reference TRBV5-4 and TRBJ1-2): ETGVTQSPTHLIKTRGQQVTLRCSSQSGHNTVSWYQQALGQGPQFIFQYYREEENGRGNFPPRFSGLQFPNYSSELNVNALELDDSALYLCASSLEDSPGWGYGYTFGSGTRLTVV.

CDR3 in DNA: TGTGCCAGCAGCCCGCGGACAGGGAGGGAAGAGACCCAGTACTTC. Translated, it gives CASSPRTGREETQYF. The chain is built from TRBV7-2 and TRBJ2-5; possibly TRBD1 for D (8 bases). This CDR3 spans 15 amino acids. Germline CDR1 is SGHTA and CDR2 is FQGNSA. V was cut by 5 bases and J by 3 bases, with 16 bases left in between.

V usage is TRBV27 and J usage is TRBJ1-1; 7 bases match TRBD1. The CDR3 spans 14 residues. Trimming took 5 bases from V and 3 from J; bases not matched to a gene: 6. Germline V gene data show CDR1 as MNHEY and CDR2 as SMNVEV (reference sequence). The CDR3 reads CASSPWTGDTEAFF. The CDR3 DNA sequence: TGTGCCAGCAGTCCATGGACAGGAGACACTGAAGCTTTCTTT.

The chain uses TRBV5-5 and TRBJ2-7; D is possibly TRBD1 (6 bases). The CDR3 has 15 residues. V lost 0 bases and J 0 bases, leaving 10 bases between the germline ends. The V gene's germline CDR1 is SGHKS and CDR2 YYEKEE (reference sequence). The chain's CDR3 is CASSLGGQPSYEQYF. For the CDR3, the DNA is TGTGCCAGCAGCTTGGGGGGACAACCCTCCTACGAGCAGTACTTC.

This chain uses TRBV19 with TRBJ2-1; D is possibly TRBD1 (5 bases). The CDR3 is made up of 16 amino acids. CDR1 LNHDA and CDR2 SQIVND come from the germline V gene (reference sequence). The V and J ends lost 1 base and 7 bases respectively, with 17 bases between them. The chain's CDR3 is CASSIGWARGYNEQFF. The CDR3 coding sequence is TGTGCCAGTAGTATAGGGTGGGCAAGGGGTTATAATGAGCAGTTCTTC.

This chain connects TRBV10-3 to TRBJ1-1; the D gene is possibly TRBD1 (6 bases). The V gene's germline CDR1 is ENHRY and CDR2 SYGVKD. This CDR3 is 13 amino acids long. V was cut by 6 bases and J by 4 bases, with 12 bases left in between. CDR3 residues: CAISAQGSTEAFF. The CDR3, as DNA: TGTGCCATCAGCGCTCAGGGGAGCACTGAAGCTTTCTTT.

This chain connects TRBV6-5 to TRBJ2-7; 7 bases fit TRBD2. Germline V gives CDR1 MNHEY, CDR2 SVGAGI. CDR3 size: 15 residues. J was trimmed by 2 bases and V by 3 bases; bases with no gene match: 7. In nucleotides, the CDR3 is TGTGCCAGCAGTTATCGGCGGGAGCTACCCTACGAGCAGTACTTC. It specifies CASSYRRELPYEQYF.

This clone has a single count. This chain links TRBV28 with TRBJ1-1; 7 nucleotides align to TRBD1. Germline CDR1 and CDR2: MDHEN and SYDVKM. The V segment lost 4 bases and the J segment 4 bases; nucleotides outside the gene matches: 9. The CDR3 loop spans 15 amino acids. The CDR3 DNA sequence: TGTGCCAGCAGTTCTAACCAAGACAGGGTCACTGAAGCTTTCTTT. Protein sequence: CASSSNQDRVTEAFF. The variable domain in full, with the rest retrieved from reference TRBV28 and TRBJ1-1, is DVKVTQSSRYLVKRTGEKVFLECVQDMDHENMFWYRQDPGLGLRLIYFSYDVKMKEKGDIPEGYSVSREKKERFSLILESASTNQTSMYLCASSSNQDRVTEAFFGQGTRLTVV.

This clone has a single count. This chain links TRBV15 with TRBJ2-7; TRBD1 agrees at 7 bases. Per the germline V gene, CDR1 is LNHNV and CDR2 is YYDKDF (reference sequence). This CDR3 has 16 amino acids. V lost 4 bases and J lost 4; bases outside the gene matches: 13. The CDR3, as DNA: TGTGCCACCAGCACCGAGACAGGGTCAGACCGGTACGAGCAGTACTTC. This codes for CATSTETGSDRYEQYF. Based on the CDR3 plus reference TRBV15 and TRBJ2-7, the full variable domain is DAMVIQNPRYQVTQFGKPVTLSCSQTLNHNVMYWYQQKSSQAPKLLFHYYDKDFNNEADTPDNFQSRRPNTSFCFLDIRSPGLGDTAMYLCATSTETGSDRYEQYFGPGTRLTVT.

The rearrangement links TRBV6-4 to TRBJ1-3, with a tentative D call TRBD1 (6 bases). This CDR3 spans 17 amino acids. V lost 0 bases to trimming and J lost 0 bases, with 12 bases between them. Germline values: CDR1 MRHNA, CDR2 SNTAGT. In DNA form, the CDR3 reads TGTGCCAGCAGTGACTCGATGGGACAAATCTCTGGAAACACCATATATTTT. Its protein is CASSDSMGQISGNTIYF.

The rearrangement links TRBV4-2 to TRBJ2-5; perhaps TRBD1 as D (6 bases). CDR3 size: 18 residues. Germline V gene lookup returns CDR1 LGHNA and CDR2 YNFKEQ. V lost 0 bases and J 4 bases, leaving 21 bases between the germline ends. The CDR3 protein is CASSQEGRQAWGPETQYF. The CDR3 DNA reads as TGTGCCAGCAGCCAAGAGGGAAGACAGGCATGGGGGCCAGAGACCCAGTACTTC.

This chain connects TRBV7-2 to TRBJ2-5; no definite D call. The end of the DNA fits TRBJ2-7 better, so the J call may be wrong. Germline lookup yields CDR1 SGHTA and CDR2 FQGNSA. This CDR3 is built from 13 residues. The CDR3 protein is CASSLPPSYEQYF. DNA of the CDR3: TGTGCCAGCAGCTTGCCTCCTTCCTACGAGCAGTACTTC.